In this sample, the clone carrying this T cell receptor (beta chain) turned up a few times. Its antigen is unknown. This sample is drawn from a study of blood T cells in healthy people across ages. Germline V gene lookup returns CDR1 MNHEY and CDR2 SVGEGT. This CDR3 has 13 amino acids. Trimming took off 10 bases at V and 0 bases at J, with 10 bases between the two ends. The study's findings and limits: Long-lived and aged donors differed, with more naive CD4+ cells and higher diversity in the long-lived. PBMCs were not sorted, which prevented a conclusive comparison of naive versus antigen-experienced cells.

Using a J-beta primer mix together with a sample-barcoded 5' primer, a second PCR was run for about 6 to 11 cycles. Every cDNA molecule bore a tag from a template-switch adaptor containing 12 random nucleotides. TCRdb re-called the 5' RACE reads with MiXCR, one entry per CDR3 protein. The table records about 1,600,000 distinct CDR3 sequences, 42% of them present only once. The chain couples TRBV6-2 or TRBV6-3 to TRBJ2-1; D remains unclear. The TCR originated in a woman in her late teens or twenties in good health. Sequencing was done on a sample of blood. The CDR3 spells CATRPTSYNEQFF. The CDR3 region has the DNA TGTGCCACCCGACCGACCTCCTACAATGAGCAGTTCTTC.